These 23 T cell receptor beta chains were sequenced from one sample in a study of T-cell reconstitution after alpha-beta-depleted transplantation in children. As it was prepared, the TCRbeta library received unique molecular identifiers. TCRdb reprocessed the PCR reads via MiXCR and lists one record per CDR3 protein. The sample has approximately 980,000 distinct CDR3 sequences; about 30% are singletons. The sequencing used PBMCs, mostly from graft donor cells, collected 360 days after TCRalphabeta/CD19-depleted stem cell transplant. All receptors derive from a boy under two years old who had a stem cell transplant for SCID, so the T cells may come from the graft donor.

The genes are TRBV7-2 and TRBJ2-1, with TRBD2 matching over 9 bases. V dropped 2 bases and J dropped 7; count of bases not matched to a gene: 6. Germline lookup yields CDR1 SGHTA and CDR2 FQGNSA. The CDR3 runs 15 residues. In nucleotides, the CDR3 is TGTGCCAGCAGCTTAAGGCCCCTAGCGGGGAATGAGCAGTTCTTC. Protein: CASSLRPLAGNEQFF.

The chain carries TRBV7-3 and TRBJ2-1; TRBD1 agrees at 11 bases. CDR3 size: 16 residues. Germline values: CDR1 SGHTA, CDR2 FQGTGA. V trimming: 0 bases; J trimming: 9 bases; junction bases outside the gene matches: 7. The CDR3 protein is CASSLTGTGGVSEQFF. The DNA for the CDR3 is TGTGCCAGCAGCTTAACAGGGACAGGGGGAGTGAGTGAGCAGTTCTTC.

The V gene is TRBV7-2, the J gene TRBJ1-2; D is perhaps TRBD1 (6 bases). With 5 bases removed from V and 5 bases from J, the gap between germline ends came to 21 bases. The CDR3 spans 16 residues. Germline V gene data show CDR1 as SGHTA and CDR2 as FQGNSA. CDR3 nucleotides: TGTGCCAGCAGCCCAAGCTTCGGACAGAGTCTATATGGCTACACCTTC. It codes for CASSPSFGQSLYGYTF.

A few counts support this clonotype. The chain joins TRBV9 to TRBJ1-5; D perhaps matches TRBD1 (5 bases). Trimming took 4 bases from V and 5 from J, leaving 16 bases between them. The germline V gene encodes CDR1 SGDLS and CDR2 YYNGEE. The CDR3 length is 15 residues. The CDR3 region is CASSPSEGPDQPQHF. In nucleotides, the CDR3 is TGTGCCAGCAGCCCTAGTGAGGGGCCCGATCAGCCCCAGCATTTT.

In its sample, this clonotype was seen many times. V is TRBV9 and J is TRBJ2-3, with a tentative D call TRBD2 (7 bases). There are 12 residues in the CDR3. The V end lost 7 bases, the J end lost 7 bases, and 13 bases lay between the germline ends. Germline CDR1 and CDR2: SGDLS and YYNGEE. CDR3 loop: CASGGGEYTQYF. As DNA, the CDR3 is TGTGCCAGCGGCGGGGGCGAATATACGCAGTATTTT.

The chain employs TRBV7-2 and TRBJ2-1, with 7 bases identical to TRBD1. V lost 5 bases to trimming and J lost 11 bases; unmatched junction nucleotides: 18. Looked up from germline, CDR1 is SGHTA and CDR2 is FQGNSA. CDR3 length equals 16 residues. CDR3 DNA sequence: TGTGCCAGCAGCAGACCGGGACAGCCCCAGCCAACCAAGCAGTTCTTC. This translates into CASSRPGQPQPTKQFF. The full variable domain, with the rest looked up from reference TRBV7-2 and TRBJ2-1, is GAGVSQSPSNKVTEKGKDVELRCDPISGHTALYWYRQSLGQGLEFLIYFQGNSAPDKSGLPSDRFSAERTGGSVSTLTIQRTQQEDSAVYLCASSRPGQPQPTKQFFGPGTRLTVL.

The CDR3 DNA is TGTGCCAGCAGCTCCCTAGCGGGGGGAGCAGATACGCAGTATTTT. It yields the protein CASSSLAGGADTQYF. This chain links TRBV7-3 with TRBJ2-3; 11 bases match TRBD2. V lost 4 bases to trimming and J lost 4 bases; unmatched junction nucleotides: 4. Per germline, CDR1 SGHTA and CDR2 FQGTGA. The CDR3 sequence is 15 residues long.

The rearrangement uses TRBV19 and TRBJ1-6; possible D gene TRBD1, 5 bases. The germline V gene encodes CDR1 LNHDA and CDR2 SQIVND (reference sequence). The CDR3 has 14 residues. V gave up 3 bases and J gave up 13 bases, with 16 bases separating them. This CDR3 reads CASSISEGTQPLHF. As DNA, the CDR3 is TGTGCCAGTAGTATCAGCGAGGGGACGCAGCCCCTCCACTTT.

In its sample, this clonotype was seen a few times. This chain uses TRBV28 with TRBJ1-5; possible D gene TRBD1, 5 bases. Trimming removed 4 bases from V and 4 bases from J, with 17 bases in between. Germline CDR1 MDHEN, CDR2 SYDVKM. CDR3 size: 16 residues. CDR3 protein: CASSSFTRGENQPQHF. DNA of the CDR3: TGTGCCAGCAGTTCCTTCACTAGGGGAGAGAATCAGCCCCAGCATTTT.

This clonotype was found a few times. The chain is built from TRBV20-1 and TRBJ2-5; D tentatively reads TRBD1 or TRBD2 (5 bases each). Germline CDR1 reads DFQATT; CDR2 reads SNEGSKA (reference sequence). The V and J ends lost 4 bases and 5 bases respectively, with 14 bases between them. CDR3 length equals 13 residues. CDR3 loop: CSATGRGQETQYF. The CDR3, as DNA: TGCAGTGCTACCGGACGGGGCCAGGAGACCCAGTACTTC.

The chain recombines TRBV7-9 with TRBJ1-4; D ambiguous. Germline CDR1 SEHNR, CDR2 FQNEAQ (reference sequence). This CDR3 region has 16 residues. V dropped 5 bases and J dropped 0 bases, with 13 bases sitting between them. The DNA of the CDR3 is TGTGCCAGCAGCCCCGCCGGGCGACCAACTAATGAAAAACTGTTTTTT. This sequence encodes CASSPAGRPTNEKLFF.

The chain employs TRBV10-3 and TRBJ2-2, with 8 bases that match TRBD1. Germline loops: CDR1 ENHRY, CDR2 SYGVKD. The CDR3 has 15 residues. V lost 4 bases to trimming and J lost 1 base; unmatched junction nucleotides: 2. The CDR3 spells CAISAGTGNTGELFF. The CDR3 DNA is TGTGCCATCAGTGCTGGGACAGGGAACACCGGGGAGCTGTTTTTT.

DNA for the CDR3: TGTGCCAGCAGTTTAACAGGGAGCGGCAATCAGCCCCAGCATTTT. This sequence encodes CASSLTGSGNQPQHF. J is TRBJ1-5 and V is TRBV11-2; the D gene is possibly TRBD1 (6 bases). In germline, CDR1 is SGHAT, CDR2 FQNNGV. The CDR3 covers 15 residues. Trimming removed 6 bases from V and 2 bases from J, with 14 bases in between.

In this sample, this clonotype turned up once. The CDR3 loop reads CASSYSQNPGQGAAYGYTF. The DNA of the CDR3 is TGTGCCAGCAGTTACTCCCAGAACCCGGGACAGGGGGCCGCCTATGGCTACACCTTC. J is TRBJ1-2 and V is TRBV6-5; 12 bases align to TRBD1. This CDR3 spans 19 amino acids. Looked up from germline, CDR1 is MNHEY and CDR2 is SVGAGI. The V gene end was trimmed by 0 bases and the J gene end by 4 bases; junction bases not matched to a gene: 12.

The sample holds a few counts of this clonotype. The chain uses TRBV30 and TRBJ1-2; a weak D match, TRBD1 (5 bases). V was shortened by 2 bases and J by 7 bases, with 14 bases between the two germline ends. The CDR3 is made up of 13 amino acids. Germline CDR1 is GTSNPN and CDR2 is SVGIG (reference sequence). The CDR3 sequence: CAWSRGTAPGYTF. The DNA of the CDR3 is TGTGCCTGGAGTCGCGGGACTGCCCCTGGCTACACCTTC.

This clonotype was seen just once. V is TRBV6-2 or TRBV6-3 and J is TRBJ1-5; TRBD1 might be the D (5 bases). V lost 8 bases, J lost 5 bases, and 13 bases lay in between. Germline CDR1 MNHEY, CDR2 SVGEGT. CDR3 length equals 13 residues. CDR3 DNA: TGTGCCAGCGGACAAGGGTGGGATCAGCCCCAGCATTTT. Its translation is CASGQGWDQPQHF.

This chain joins TRBV5-5 and TRBJ2-3; TRBD1 might be the D (5 bases). This CDR3 has 16 amino acids. Germline V gene lookup returns CDR1 SGHKS and CDR2 YYEKEE (reference sequence). The V end lost 1 base, the J end lost 0 bases, and 12 bases lay between the germline ends. As DNA, the CDR3 is TGTGCCAGCAGCTTGCGGCTGACAGCGAGCACAGATACGCAGTATTTT. Residues: CASSLRLTASTDTQYF.

The chain joins TRBV5-1 to TRBJ1-1; D not certain. This CDR3 contains 14 residues. V lost 5 bases, J lost 7 bases, and 18 bases lay in between. From germline, CDR1 is SGHRS and CDR2 YFSETQ. CDR3 loop: CASRWTAVGFEAFF. In DNA form, the CDR3 reads TGCGCCAGCAGATGGACCGCCGTGGGCTTTGAAGCTTTCTTT.

This clonotype has just a few counts. J is TRBJ2-1 and V is TRBV5-1; 7 bases fit TRBD2. The J segment lost 4 bases and the V segment lost 5 bases, leaving 12 bases of the junction unmatched. The length of the CDR3 is 16 residues. Germline V CDR1 and CDR2: SGHRS, YFSETQ. Here the CDR3 reads CASSRGDPSPYNEQFF. In DNA form, the CDR3 reads TGCGCCAGCAGTCGGGGGGACCCATCCCCTTACAATGAGCAGTTCTTC.

This clonotype was counted only a few times. This chain connects TRBV12-3 or TRBV12-4 to TRBJ2-7; D possibly uses TRBD1 or TRBD2 (5 bases each). CDR3 size: 15 residues. With 5 bases removed from V and 4 bases from J, the gap between germline ends came to 18 bases. The CDR3 DNA follows: TGTGCCAGCAGTCCCCCGGGACCCTATTTTTACGAGCAGTACTTC. This encodes CASSPPGPYFYEQYF.

This clonotype was seen a handful of times. V gene TRBV12-3 or TRBV12-4 combines with J gene TRBJ1-2; the D gene is possibly TRBD1 (5 bases). The CDR3 spans 15 residues. Trimming took 7 bases from V and 6 from J, leaving 21 bases between them. The CDR3 DNA reads as TGTGCCAGCACCTTGGGGCAGGGCAACAAGGATGGCTACACCTTC. This codes for CASTLGQGNKDGYTF.

This clonotype showed up just a few times. V and J are TRBV5-1 and TRBJ2-5, with a possible D match to TRBD2 (6 bases). The CDR3 runs to 14 residues. V was pared by 4 bases and J by 3 bases, with 13 bases between. Germline CDR1 reads SGHRS; CDR2 reads YFSETQ. CDR3 in amino acids: CASSLGLTEETQYF. CDR3 DNA sequence: TGCGCCAGCAGCCTCGGACTAACAGAAGAGACCCAGTACTTC. The full variable domain, rest sourced from reference TRBV5-1 and TRBJ2-5, is KAGVTQTPRYLIKTRGQQVTLSCSPISGHRSVSWYQQTPGQGLQFLFEYFSETQRNKGNFPGRFSGRQFSNSRSEMNVSTLELGDSALYLCASSLGLTEETQYFGPGTRLLVL.

V is TRBV7-8 and J is TRBJ1-5, with TRBD1 matching over 10 bases. This CDR3 spans 14 amino acids. The germline V gene encodes CDR1 SGHVS and CDR2 FQNEAQ. V trimming: 9 bases; J trimming: 4 bases; junction bases outside the gene matches: 6. Here the CDR3 reads CASWTGGPNQPQHF. DNA of the CDR3: TGTGCCAGTTGGACAGGGGGACCTAATCAGCCCCAGCATTTT.